Listed here is a single TCR beta chain. This clonotype was counted ten times or more. Its antigen is not yet known. The input lacks base qualities; no much larger clone sits a single base away. Looking up the germline V gene (reference sequence) yields CDR1 DFQATT and CDR2 SNEGSKA. Including the terminal cysteine and phenylalanine, the CDR3 comprises 15 residues. Just the 45-base CDR3 DNA is kept, in frame starting at base 1. The junction carries 18 bases between V and J, which are trimmed by 0 bases and 7 bases respectively. Libraries were built with multiplex PCR. The run used an Illumina HiSeq 4000. TCR beta libraries were built with iRepertoire HTBI primers and Arm-PCR amplification of CDR3 regions. PCR products were gel purified before sequencing. The study's own analysis went as follows. Gene usage analysis of CDR3 amino acid clonotypes used the 62 TRBV and 14 to 15 TRBJ segments found across samples. Filtered high-quality paired reads were merged into contigs using COPE and FqMerger. Contigs were aligned with BLAST to IMGT TRBV, TRBD and TRBJ reference genes, and CDR3 was defined per IMGT. Clonotypes above 0.1% frequency were classified as highly expanded clones. Repertoire diversity was measured by Shannon entropy, and V-J evenness by the Gini coefficient. A clonotype was considered public if more than one individual shared it. TCRdb reprocessed the public reads (quality trimming at Q25 with fastp, clone calling with MiXCR) and kept in-frame beta chains. Records with the same CDR3 protein are collapsed into one entry carrying the most frequent genes and DNA. TCRdb, rather than the study authors, made the V and J calls. The sample yields some 330,000 distinct CDR3 sequences; approximately 25% were counted once. The top ten constitute around 30% of the sample.

This record belongs to a study of regulatory T cells in long-lasting Graves disease (dated by TCRdb to 2020 to 2022). In terms of the full investigation: Persistent Graves' disease was defined as persistently positive TSH receptor autoantibodies together with antithyroid drug treatment for over 5 years. Persistent Graves' disease patients were compared with newly diagnosed Graves' disease patients by peripheral blood TCR sequencing and RNA sequencing. The study took place in China and was registered as a clinical trial. A total of about 35 samples underwent TCR sequencing, from about 13 patients with persistent Graves' disease and 20 or so patients with newly diagnosed Graves' disease. On average, persistent Graves' disease patients in the clinical cohort had been on antithyroid drugs for about 9.7 years. Findings and caveats that apply to the study as a whole: The authors acknowledged the small sample size as a limitation that may reduce accuracy. Preferential use of TRBV28, TRBJ1-2 and TRBJ2-5 was observed in persistent disease, whereas TRBV20-1 and TRBJ2-1 were favored in newly diagnosed disease. Persistent Graves' disease patients showed lower TCR Shannon entropy and fewer highly expanded clones than newly diagnosed patients, suggesting clonal expansion. Peripheral blood alone was examined, since thyroid tissue, which constituted the primary lesion, could not be accessed. Persistent patients shared more public clonotypes among themselves (around 2,500) than newly diagnosed patients did (more than 950). Sequencing and analysis were restricted to the TCR beta chain.

Taken with the paper, the label for time point translates to: persistent/refractory GD, antithyroid drugs over 5 years with positive TRAb. RNA was extracted from PBMCs in TRIzol for both TCR sequencing and RNA sequencing. Graves' disease was diagnosed according to American Thyroid Association guidelines. Patients for the study were recruited at an endocrinology department in Xi'an, China. Each patient gave approximately 10 milliliters of peripheral blood, collected in an EDTA anticoagulant tube. PBMCs were isolated by Ficoll Paque Plus density gradient separation without further T cell sorting. An Agilent 2100 Bioanalyzer and agarose gel were used to check RNA quality, while a NanoDrop 2000 measured RNA concentration.

The starting material was peripheral blood mononuclear cells (PBMCs), obtained when the disease was refractory, from a patient treated with antithyroid drugs. This chain is built from TRBV20-1 and TRBJ2-5; the D gene cannot be resolved reliably. The TCR was taken from a middle-aged woman with Graves disease. Donor details come from another sample of the same person, matched by shared clones. Here is the DNA: TGCAGTGCTAGAGACAACTGGCTAGACGCTAGGACCCAGTACTTC. Its protein product is CSARDNWLDARTQYF.